Listed here are 32 T cell receptor beta chains from one sample, sequenced in a study of T cell changes during pregnancy in multiple sclerosis. Repertoires were generated with immunoSEQ multiplex PCR, while TCRdb's copy carries only in-frame clones and drops some. The sample yields some 85,000 clones, about 94% seen once. Sample: peripheral blood, taken in the second trimester of pregnancy. The origin of the receptors is a female donor in good health, enrolled as a control in a pregnancy study.

In this sample, this clone turned up once. The chain uses TRBV4-2 and TRBJ2-4, with TRBD2 identical over 11 bases. Losses at the gene ends were 3 bases for V and 3 bases for J; bases not matched to a gene: 4. Germline V CDR1 and CDR2: LGHNA, YNFKEQ. CDR3 length: 16 residues. The CDR3 is CASSHTTSGGKNIQYF. As DNA, the CDR3 is TGTGCCAGCAGCCATACAACTAGCGGGGGCAAAAACATTCAGTACTTC.

This clone was seen a single time. The chain couples TRBV5-1 to TRBJ2-1, with 9 bases lining up with TRBD2. Germline CDR1 SGHRS, CDR2 YFSETQ. The V segment lost 0 bases and the J segment 3 bases; nucleotides outside the gene matches: 4. The CDR3 is 16 residues long. The CDR3 DNA sequence: TGCGCCAGCAGCTTGGCCGTGACTAGCGGCTACAATGAGCAGTTCTTC. Its translation: CASSLAVTSGYNEQFF. The full variable domain, with the rest looked up from reference TRBV5-1 and TRBJ2-1, is KAGVTQTPRYLIKTRGQQVTLSCSPISGHRSVSWYQQTPGQGLQFLFEYFSETQRNKGNFPGRFSGRQFSNSRSEMNVSTLELGDSALYLCASSLAVTSGYNEQFFGPGTRLTVL.

This chain uses TRBV29-1 with TRBJ2-5; D may be TRBD1 (5 bases). The CDR3 extends over 12 amino acids. CDR1 is SQVTM and CDR2 is ANQGSEA in the germline V gene. V was clipped by 7 bases and J by 3 bases, with 12 bases between them. The CDR3 sequence: CSALDREETQYF. The CDR3 DNA reads as TGCAGCGCCCTAGACAGAGAAGAGACCCAGTACTTC.

V and J are TRBV30 and TRBJ1-1; the match to TRBD1 covers 9 bases. CDR1 and CDR2 (germline): GTSNPN, SVGIG (reference sequence). V was pared by 2 bases and J by 3 bases, with 7 bases of the junction left unmatched. The CDR3 contains 15 residues. The CDR3, as DNA: TGTGCCTGGAGTCCGGGACAGGGCCTGTACACTGAAGCTTTCTTT. Translated, it gives CAWSPGQGLYTEAFF.

The V and J genes are TRBV5-4 and TRBJ1-1; possible D gene TRBD1, 5 bases. V lost 6 bases and J 0 bases, leaving 18 bases between the germline ends. CDR3 length equals 16 residues. CDR1 and CDR2 (germline): SGHNT, YYREEE (reference sequence). CDR3 region: CASTTPGLGLNTEAFF. The CDR3 DNA sequence: TGTGCCAGCACCACGCCGGGACTCGGCTTGAACACTGAAGCTTTCTTT. The variable domain in full, with the rest retrieved from reference TRBV5-4 and TRBJ1-1, is ETGVTQSPTHLIKTRGQQVTLRCSSQSGHNTVSWYQQALGQGPQFIFQYYREEENGRGNFPPRFSGLQFPNYSSELNVNALELDDSALYLCASTTPGLGLNTEAFFGQGTRLTVV.

V usage is TRBV6-5 and J usage is TRBJ2-7; D gene unclear. Germline V gives CDR1 MNHEY, CDR2 SVGAGI. This CDR3 has 14 residues. V lost 2 bases and J lost 6, with 14 bases in between. The CDR3 loop is CASSYPSPFREQYF. In DNA form, the CDR3 reads TGTGCCAGCAGTTACCCCTCCCCCTTCCGCGAGCAGTACTTC.

The chain employs TRBV6-6 and TRBJ2-7; 12 positions match TRBD2. This CDR3 contains 15 residues. CDR1 is MNHNY and CDR2 is SVGAGI in the germline V gene (reference sequence). V shed 6 bases and J 0 bases; nucleotides not matched to a gene: 3. In DNA form, the CDR3 reads TGTGCCAGCAGGCGGACTAGCGGGGACTCCTACGAGCAGTACTTC. Translation: CASRRTSGDSYEQYF.

The V call is TRBV10-3, the J call TRBJ1-1; 7 bases are shared with TRBD1. Germline trimming cut 7 bases from V and 3 bases from J; bases unmatched to any gene: 8. The CDR3 covers 14 residues. Germline V lookup: CDR1 ENHRY, CDR2 SYGVKD. Written as DNA, the CDR3 is TGTGCCATCACCAGACAGGGCTCCGACACTGAAGCTTTCTTT. This gives the protein CAITRQGSDTEAFF.

This clone was recorded once. This chain uses TRBV30 with TRBJ1-5; 7 nucleotides agree with TRBD1. CDR1 GTSNPN and CDR2 SVGIG come from the germline V gene (reference sequence). The CDR3 is 16 amino acids. Trimming at V came to 1 base and at J to 8 bases, leaving 14 bases not matched to a gene. CDR3 bases: TGTGCCTGGAGTGCCCGGGGCAGGGGGGATTCAGAGCCCCAGCATTTT. Amino acid sequence: CAWSARGRGDSEPQHF. Supplemented by reference TRBV30 and TRBJ1-5, the full variable domain reads SQTIHQWPATLVQPVGSPLSLECTVEGTSNPNLYWYRQAAGRGLQLLFYSVGIGQISSEVPQNLSASRPQDRQFILSSKKLLLSDSGFYLCAWSARGRGDSEPQHFGDGTRLSIL.

In this sample, this clone turned up once. The chain employs TRBV2 and TRBJ2-7; D is possibly TRBD1 (6 bases). Per germline, CDR1 SNHLY and CDR2 FYNNEI. This CDR3 spans 14 amino acids. The V gene lost 5 bases and the J gene lost 4 bases, with 15 bases spanning the gap. CDR3 loop: CASSQQGMRYEQYF. Written as DNA, the CDR3 is TGTGCCAGCAGTCAACAGGGTATGAGGTACGAGCAGTACTTC.

The chain carries TRBV9 and TRBJ2-3, with D unclear. Germline-derived CDR1 and CDR2 are SGDLS and YYNGEE. This CDR3 comprises 14 residues. The germline V and J ends were trimmed by 3 bases and 2 bases, with 10 bases remaining between them. The CDR3: CASSESTFTDTQYF. The CDR3 DNA is TGTGCCAGCAGCGAATCTACCTTCACAGATACGCAGTATTTT. The variable domain in full, with the rest retrieved from reference TRBV9 and TRBJ2-3, is DSGVTQTPKHLITATGQRVTLRCSPRSGDLSVYWYQQSLDQGLQFLIQYYNGEERAKGNILERFSAQQFPDLHSELNLSSLELGDSALYFCASSESTFTDTQYFGPGTRLTVL.

This chain uses TRBV29-1 with TRBJ2-5, with 8 bases lining up with TRBD2. CDR1 is SQVTM, CDR2 ANQGSEA, per germline. The CDR3 runs 14 residues. With V trimmed by 6 bases and J by 4 bases, 10 bases remained unmatched. DNA for the CDR3: TGCAGCGTCGGACTAGCACTTCGCCGAGAGACCCAGTACTTC. Residues: CSVGLALRRETQYF.

The chain employs TRBV18 and TRBJ1-2, with 7 bases lining up with TRBD1. Trimming removed 4 bases from V and 7 bases from J; junction bases left unmatched: 9. This CDR3 is built from 14 residues. Germline V CDR1 and CDR2: KGHSH, LQKENI. The chain's CDR3 is CASSQEQGRGGYTF. In DNA, the CDR3 is TGTGCCAGCTCACAGGAACAGGGGCGCGGTGGCTACACCTTC.

The V and J genes are TRBV11-3 and TRBJ1-6; 7 bases line up with TRBD1. V gave up 5 bases and J gave up 4 bases; unmatched junction bases: 2. The CDR3 consists of 14 residues. The germline V gene has CDR1 SGHNT and CDR2 YENEEA. CDR3: CASSLTGYNSPLHF. CDR3 in DNA: TGTGCCAGCAGCCTGACAGGGTATAATTCACCCCTCCACTTT. Full variable domain (outside the CDR3, taken from reference TRBV11-3 and TRBJ1-6): EAGVVQSPRYKIIEKKQPVAFWCNPISGHNTLYWYLQNLGQGPELLIRYENEEAVDDSQLPKDRFSAERLKGVDSTLKIQPAELGDSAVYLCASSLTGYNSPLHFGNGTRLTVT.

The chain uses TRBV7-2 and TRBJ2-3, with 9 bases identical to TRBD1. CDR1 is SGHTA and CDR2 is FQGNSA in the germline V gene. CDR3 size: 15 residues. With 7 bases clipped from V and 3 bases from J, the junction kept 8 bases outside the gene matches. CDR3: CASNADRGKTDTQYF. In DNA form, the CDR3 reads TGTGCCAGCAACGCGGACAGGGGCAAGACAGATACGCAGTATTTT.

The rearrangement joins TRBV4-2 to TRBJ2-2, with D perhaps matching TRBD1 (5 bases). V dropped 0 bases and J dropped 6 bases, with 11 bases sitting between them. There are 15 residues in the CDR3. Germline V gene sequence: CDR1 LGHNA, CDR2 YNFKEQ. CDR3 in amino acids: CASSQEVWGSGELFF. The CDR3 DNA sequence: TGTGCCAGCAGCCAAGAGGTTTGGGGCTCCGGGGAGCTGTTTTTT.

This chain links TRBV7-9 with TRBJ2-7; possible D gene TRBD2, 5 bases. CDR1 SEHNR and CDR2 FQNEAQ come from the germline V gene (reference sequence). The V end lost 5 bases, the J end lost 5 bases, and 16 bases lay between the germline ends. The CDR3 is made up of 14 amino acids. The CDR3 DNA reads as TGTGCCAGCAGCCTTCCCCGGAGGAACCACGAGCAGTACTTC. As protein: CASSLPRRNHEQYF.

CDR3 sequence reads: CATSGQGGTEAFF. The CDR3 nucleotides read TGTGCCACCAGCGGCCAGGGGGGCACTGAAGCTTTCTTT. The V and J genes are TRBV15 and TRBJ1-1; TRBD1 matches at 7 bases. V was clipped by 5 bases and J by 4 bases; unmatched bases: 4. Germline V gives CDR1 LNHNV, CDR2 YYDKDF (reference sequence). CDR3 length: 13 amino acids.

V is TRBV4-3 and J is TRBJ1-3; maybe TRBD1 (5 bases). V was shortened by 0 bases and J by 0 bases, with 15 bases between the two germline ends. The CDR3 sequence is 18 residues long. Germline CDR1 reads LGHNA; CDR2 reads YSLEER. The CDR3 sequence is CASSQDLYQGSSGNTIYF. The DNA of the CDR3 is TGCGCCAGCAGCCAAGATTTGTATCAGGGCAGCTCTGGAAACACCATATATTTT.

The rearrangement links TRBV6-1 to TRBJ2-3; 7 bases fit TRBD2. From germline, CDR1 is MNHNS and CDR2 SASEGT. This CDR3 has 14 residues. Unmatched junction bases numbered 2, after V lost 5 bases and J lost 0 bases. CDR3 nucleotide sequence: TGTGCCAGCAGTCTAGCGGAGAGCACAGATACGCAGTATTTT. Its translation: CASSLAESTDTQYF.

V usage is TRBV11-3 and J usage is TRBJ1-6, with D hard to call. This CDR3 comprises 14 residues. In germline, CDR1 is SGHNT, CDR2 YENEEA. The germline V and J ends were trimmed by 5 bases and 8 bases, with 13 bases remaining between them. In DNA, the CDR3 is TGTGCCAGCAGCACGCTAACAGATTATTCACCCCTCCACTTT. It is translated as CASSTLTDYSPLHF. Using reference TRBV11-3 and TRBJ1-6 for the parts outside the CDR3, the full variable domain is EAGVVQSPRYKIIEKKQPVAFWCNPISGHNTLYWYLQNLGQGPELLIRYENEEAVDDSQLPKDRFSAERLKGVDSTLKIQPAELGDSAVYLCASSTLTDYSPLHFGNGTRLTVT.

The genes are TRBV25-1 and TRBJ1-6; 7 bases map to TRBD1. V shed 6 bases, J shed 6 bases, and the junction held 8 bases outside the gene matches. The CDR3 runs 15 residues. Germline V gene sequence: CDR1 MGHDK, CDR2 SYGVNS. Here the CDR3 reads CASSQTGQSNSPLHF. The CDR3 DNA reads as TGTGCCAGCAGCCAAACGGGACAGTCTAATTCACCCCTCCACTTT.

This clone was counted once. The chain joins TRBV7-3 to TRBJ2-3, with D tentatively TRBD2 (6 bases). Trimming took 5 bases from V and 4 from J, leaving 16 bases between them. CDR3 length: 15 residues. Germline loops: CDR1 SGHTA, CDR2 FQGTGA. The CDR3 reads CASSPGDGRSDTQYF. DNA for the CDR3: TGTGCCAGCAGCCCGGGGGATGGCAGGTCAGATACGCAGTATTTT.

The chain couples TRBV9 to TRBJ1-2; 9 nucleotides match TRBD1. Germline trimming cut 4 bases from V and 8 bases from J; bases unmatched to any gene: 12. Germline V lookup: CDR1 SGDLS, CDR2 YYNGEE. The CDR3 is 15 amino acids. The CDR3 loop reads CASSPGDRVTLGYTF. CDR3 DNA: TGTGCCAGCAGCCCAGGGGACAGGGTAACTTTGGGCTACACCTTC.

V gene TRBV19 combines with J gene TRBJ2-3, with 8 bases identical to TRBD1. The trim removed 8 bases at V and 0 bases at J, leaving 4 bases unmatched. The CDR3 has 14 amino acids. From germline, CDR1 is LNHDA and CDR2 SQIVND (reference sequence). CDR3 nucleotides: TGTGCCAGTCAGGACAGGGCAAGCACAGATACGCAGTATTTT. Translating gives CASQDRASTDTQYF.

The chain couples TRBV7-2 to TRBJ2-5, with TRBD1 identical over 8 bases. With V trimmed by 0 bases and J by 5 bases, 8 bases remained unmatched. From germline, CDR1 is SGHTA and CDR2 FQGNSA. This CDR3 contains 16 residues. The DNA of the CDR3 is TGTGCCAGCAGCTTAGCGGGGACAGGTTTTTCGGAGACCCAGTACTTC. Encoded protein: CASSLAGTGFSETQYF.

This chain uses TRBV27 with TRBJ2-3; D might be TRBD1 (5 bases). This CDR3 region has 13 residues. The V end lost 5 bases, the J end lost 2 bases, and 8 bases lay between the germline ends. Germline values: CDR1 MNHEY, CDR2 SMNVEV (reference sequence). CDR3 sequence reads: CASSPTDTDTQYF. CDR3 bases: TGTGCCAGCAGTCCGACAGACACAGATACGCAGTATTTT.

The chain couples TRBV9 to TRBJ2-1; 9 nucleotides align to TRBD1. Germline trimming cut 3 bases from V and 7 bases from J; bases unmatched to any gene: 11. Looked up from germline, CDR1 is SGDLS and CDR2 is YYNGEE. The CDR3 runs 16 residues. CDR3 sequence (DNA): TGTGCCAGCAGCGGAAACCGGGACAGGGTGTCAAATGAGCAGTTCTTC. Protein: CASSGNRDRVSNEQFF.

J is TRBJ1-2 and V is TRBV10-3; 7 bases are a match to TRBD1. Germline CDR1 ENHRY, CDR2 SYGVKD. J was trimmed by 8 bases and V by 4 bases; bases with no gene match: 7. The CDR3 is made up of 13 amino acids. The CDR3 DNA follows: TGTGCCATCAGTGGGGGACAGCCAGAGGGCTACACCTTC. Translated: CAISGGQPEGYTF.

V gene TRBV11-2 combines with J gene TRBJ1-5, with 10 bases lining up with TRBD1. Losses at the gene ends were 5 bases for V and 6 bases for J; bases not matched to a gene: 7. Germline CDR1 reads SGHAT; CDR2 reads FQNNGV. CDR3 size: 15 residues. CDR3 DNA: TGTGCCAGCAGCAAAGGGGGACAGGGGTTTCAGCCCCAGCATTTT. It encodes CASSKGGQGFQPQHF. Based on the CDR3 plus reference TRBV11-2 and TRBJ1-5, the full variable domain is EAGVAQSPRYKIIEKRQSVAFWCNPISGHATLYWYQQILGQGPKLLIQFQNNGVVDDSQLPKDRFSAERLKGVDSTLKIQPAKLEDSAVYLCASSKGGQGFQPQHFGDGTRLSIL.

This chain joins TRBV7-3 and TRBJ2-1, with TRBD2 as a possible D gene (6 bases). This CDR3 region has 15 residues. CDR1 SGHTA and CDR2 FQGTGA come from the germline V gene. V lost 4 bases and J lost 8, with 18 bases in between. The CDR3 sequence is CASSSTGTSLDEQFF. For the CDR3, the DNA is TGTGCCAGCAGCTCAACCGGGACTTCCCTTGATGAGCAGTTCTTC.

This chain links TRBV11-2 with TRBJ1-5; TRBD1 matches at 12 bases. This CDR3 contains 19 residues. V was clipped by 4 bases and J by 5 bases; unmatched bases: 15. CDR1 is SGHAT, CDR2 FQNNGV, per germline. CDR3 nucleotide sequence: TGTGCCAGCAGCTCCCCGGGACAGGGGGCGGCTGAGGGGGATCAGCCCCAGCATTTT. This codes for CASSSPGQGAAEGDQPQHF.